The next 17 T cell receptor beta chains were all read from a single sample in a study of cytomegalovirus exposure and HLA in healthy donors. PCR employed 60 Vbeta and 13 Jbeta primers. Assay used: immunoSEQ multiplex PCR; TCRdb lists only in-frame clones, some missing. This sample has 120,000 or so clones, with 81% found just once. Sequencing input: PBMCs. Receptors were obtained from a young man in good health and CMV-seronegative.

J is TRBJ1-5 and V is TRBV2; D may be TRBD1 (6 bases). The germline V and J ends were trimmed by 5 bases and 1 base, with 21 bases remaining between them. This CDR3 spans 18 amino acids. Germline lookup yields CDR1 SNHLY and CDR2 FYNNEI. The CDR3 DNA sequence: TGTGCCAGCAGTTCCGACCTTGGGGGCAAAGGCAGCAATCAGCCCCAGCATTTT. This gives the protein CASSSDLGGKGSNQPQHF.

The chain links TRBV5-1 to TRBJ1-1; 7 bases line up with TRBD1. Looked up from germline, CDR1 is SGHRS and CDR2 is YFSETQ. V was clipped by 3 bases and J by 3 bases; unmatched bases: 5. This CDR3 region has 14 residues. The CDR3 sequence: CASSSGQSYTEAFF. As DNA, the CDR3 is TGCGCCAGCAGCTCGGGACAGAGTTACACTGAAGCTTTCTTT.

Only one count was recorded for this clone. The V call is TRBV15, the J call TRBJ2-5, with 7 bases matching TRBD2. Germline V gene sequence: CDR1 LNHNV, CDR2 YYDKDF (reference sequence). The CDR3 is 18 residues long. V trimming: 0 bases; J trimming: 2 bases; junction bases outside the gene matches: 12. CDR3 residues: CATSRDFGSSGDQETQYF. The CDR3 DNA reads TGTGCCACCAGCAGAGATTTTGGGAGCAGCGGGGATCAAGAGACCCAGTACTTC.

V usage is TRBV5-1 and J usage is TRBJ2-2; 9 bases match TRBD2. Unmatched junction bases numbered 5, after V lost 4 bases and J lost 7 bases. This CDR3 contains 14 residues. Looked up from germline, CDR1 is SGHRS and CDR2 is YFSETQ. CDR3 sequence: CASSNSGGGGELFF. Written as DNA, the CDR3 is TGCGCCAGCAGCAATAGCGGGGGCGGCGGGGAGCTGTTTTTT. Together with reference TRBV5-1 and TRBJ2-2, the CDR3 gives the full variable domain: KAGVTQTPRYLIKTRGQQVTLSCSPISGHRSVSWYQQTPGQGLQFLFEYFSETQRNKGNFPGRFSGRQFSNSRSEMNVSTLELGDSALYLCASSNSGGGGELFFGEGSRLTVL.

This clone was seen only once. For the CDR3, the DNA is TGTGCCAGCAGTTCCTATTCCTACGAGCAGTACTTC. Residues: CASSSYSYEQYF. The chain employs TRBV28 and TRBJ2-7; no clear D. Trimming removed 4 bases at V and 1 base at J, with 5 bases between. The CDR3 contains 12 residues. The germline gives CDR1 MDHEN, CDR2 SYDVKM. The variable domain in full, completed from reference TRBV28 and TRBJ2-7, reads DVKVTQSSRYLVKRTGEKVFLECVQDMDHENMFWYRQDPGLGLRLIYFSYDVKMKEKGDIPEGYSVSREKKERFSLILESASTNQTSMYLCASSSYSYEQYFGPGTRLTVT.

This rearrangement joins TRBV27 to TRBJ1-2; TRBD1 aligns across 7 bases. Germline assignment: CDR1 MNHEY and CDR2 SMNVEV (reference sequence). Trimming cost V 6 bases and J 6 bases; bases outside gene matches: 7. CDR3 length: 13 amino acids. CDR3 sequence: CASRTQGFDGYTF. As DNA, the CDR3 is TGTGCCAGCAGGACACAGGGGTTCGATGGCTACACCTTC.

The rearrangement links TRBV25-1 to TRBJ2-1; TRBD1 might be the D (6 bases). Looked up from germline, CDR1 is MGHDK and CDR2 is SYGVNS. Trimming left V 6 bases short and J 2 bases short, with 11 bases between. CDR3 size: 14 residues. The CDR3 is CASRKQGPYNEQFF. DNA for the CDR3: TGTGCCAGCAGAAAACAGGGACCCTACAATGAGCAGTTCTTC.

Comments on this clone: The same CDR3 is also encoded by other DNA sequences in this sample. The genes are TRBV6-5 and TRBJ1-2; 8 bases agree with TRBD1. Germline CDR1 MNHEY, CDR2 SVGAGI. CDR3 size: 13 residues. Trimming cost V 0 bases and J 8 bases; bases outside gene matches: 2. The CDR3 region has the DNA TGTGCCAGCAGTTACTCAGGACAGGGCGGCTACACCTTC. Translation: CASSYSGQGGYTF.

In DNA, the CDR3 is TGTGCCAGCAGCCCGACGGCCGGGGTCCTAGGCGACAATGAGCAGTTCTTC. Its protein is CASSPTAGVLGDNEQFF. The V and J genes are TRBV14 and TRBJ2-1, with a possible D match to TRBD2 (5 bases). V was clipped by 4 bases and J by 5 bases, with 21 bases between them. Germline V gene lookup returns CDR1 SGHDN and CDR2 FVKESK. The CDR3 is 17 residues long.

Written as DNA, the CDR3 is TGTGCCAGCAGGATCCAGGGGGAGCAGTACTTC. As protein: CASRIQGEQYF. The chain has TRBV2 and TRBJ2-7; maybe TRBD1 (6 bases). V was trimmed by 6 bases and J by 7 bases, leaving 10 bases between them. Looked up from germline, CDR1 is SNHLY and CDR2 is FYNNEI. CDR3 size: 11 residues.

The V and J genes are TRBV11-2 and TRBJ2-5; 9 bases are a match to TRBD1. The CDR3 covers 13 residues. J was trimmed by 2 bases and V by 6 bases; bases with no gene match: 1. Germline CDR1 SGHAT, CDR2 FQNNGV. This CDR3 is CASRGQGQETQYF. The CDR3 region has the DNA TGTGCCAGCAGGGGACAGGGACAAGAGACCCAGTACTTC.

The CDR3 loop reads CASSLQGASNQPQHF. In DNA, the CDR3 is TGTGCCAGCAGCTTACAGGGGGCAAGCAATCAGCCCCAGCATTTT. This rearrangement joins TRBV7-2 to TRBJ1-5; 8 positions agree with TRBD1. From germline, CDR1 is SGHTA and CDR2 FQGNSA. There are 15 residues in the CDR3. J was trimmed by 1 base and V by 2 bases; bases with no gene match: 1.

The chain joins TRBV9 to TRBJ2-2; D might be TRBD2 (6 bases). The CDR3 sequence is 16 residues long. CDR1 and CDR2 (germline): SGDLS, YYNGEE. The ends were cut back, 0 bases at V and 4 bases at J, with 13 bases in the middle. The CDR3 sequence is CASSVASLAGTGELFF. In DNA form, the CDR3 reads TGTGCCAGCAGCGTAGCCTCACTAGCCGGCACCGGGGAGCTGTTTTTT.

The CDR3 DNA follows: TGTGCCAGCAGCCCCGGGGGGGCCGAAGAGACCCAGTACTTC. Encoded protein: CASSPGGAEETQYF. The chain carries TRBV7-2 and TRBJ2-5, with 8 bases aligning to TRBD2. Germline V gene data show CDR1 as SGHTA and CDR2 as FQGNSA. The CDR3 consists of 14 residues. The trim removed 5 bases at V and 3 bases at J, leaving 5 bases unmatched.

The genes are TRBV15 and TRBJ1-2; possible D gene TRBD1, 6 bases. The V gene's germline CDR1 is LNHNV and CDR2 YYDKDF (reference sequence). The CDR3 is made up of 13 amino acids. The V gene lost 5 bases and the J gene lost 7 bases, with 14 bases spanning the gap. CDR3 loop: CATSPRGGGGYTF. The CDR3 DNA follows: TGTGCCACCAGCCCCCGAGGGGGGGGTGGCTACACCTTC.

The rearrangement uses TRBV7-3 and TRBJ2-6, with TRBD1 matching 9 bases. The J segment lost 12 bases and the V segment lost 4 bases, leaving 10 bases of the junction unmatched. The length of the CDR3 is 15 residues. CDR1 and CDR2 from the germline V gene are SGHTA and FQGTGA. The CDR3 loop reads CASSSNRGPGTVLTF. In DNA, the CDR3 is TGTGCCAGCAGCTCCAACAGGGGGCCGGGGACCGTCCTGACTTTC.

The rearrangement uses TRBV5-1 and TRBJ2-5; 9 bases agree with TRBD2. V lost 0 bases to trimming and J lost 3 bases; unmatched junction nucleotides: 3. In germline, CDR1 is SGHRS, CDR2 YFSETQ. The CDR3 runs 15 residues. CDR3 sequence (DNA): TGCGCCAGCAGCTTGGTATCTAGCGGGGAAGAGACCCAGTACTTC. Its protein is CASSLVSSGEETQYF. The full variable domain, completed using reference TRBV5-1 and TRBJ2-5, is KAGVTQTPRYLIKTRGQQVTLSCSPISGHRSVSWYQQTPGQGLQFLFEYFSETQRNKGNFPGRFSGRQFSNSRSEMNVSTLELGDSALYLCASSLVSSGEETQYFGPGTRLLVL.